This TCR beta chain was found in a study of blood T cell repertoires in COVID-19. As processed by the authors: Estimation of nucleated cell counts was performed using reference gene primer amplification. Sequenced by immunoSEQ multiplex PCR; TCRdb stores in-frame clones only, minus some. V, J and clone size are those of that table, while D and trimming were read from the DNA. Here the sample spans fewer than 200,000 clones, around 83% being singletons. CDR1 and CDR2 from the germline V gene are KGHDR and SFDVKD. Trimming took off 9 bases at V and 4 bases at J, with 15 bases between the two ends. The CDR3 has 14 residues.

This rearrangement joins TRBV24-1 to TRBJ2-1; a weak D match, TRBD1 (5 bases). Sample: peripheral blood. The receptor comes from an older woman with COVID-19, enrolled during active disease. CDR3 protein: CATQKGQAYNEQFF. DNA of the CDR3: TGTGCCACCCAAAAGGGGCAGGCTTACAATGAGCAGTTCTTC.